The 4 T cell receptor beta chains below come from one sample, sequenced in a study of shared clonotypes between healthy human individuals. Clones were sequenced by immunoSEQ multiplex PCR, and TCRdb holds only the in-frame ones, with some missing. The sample has some 2.4 million clones, roughly 93% seen once; the top ten hold about 0.34%. Sequenced input: naive CD4+ T cells from PBMCs. The subset here: CD45RA+ positively selected. The receptors come from a man aged 18 to 35 in good health. Some clones in this sample may be carry-over from other donors' samples.

The chain joins TRBV5-1 to TRBJ2-5; the D is unclear. V was trimmed by 4 bases and J by 3 bases, leaving 4 bases between them. From germline, CDR1 is SGHRS and CDR2 YFSETQ. The length of the CDR3 is 11 residues. The CDR3 DNA follows: TGCGCCAGCAGCGCCAAAGAGACCCAGTACTTC. It translates to CASSAKETQYF.

The gene calls are TRBV28 and TRBJ1-2, with TRBD1 matching over 8 bases. CDR3 length: 13 residues. Per the germline V gene, CDR1 is MDHEN and CDR2 is SYDVKM. J gave up 7 bases and V 2 bases, and 3 bases lay outside the gene matches. The CDR3 coding sequence is TGTGCCAGCAGTTTACTCAGGGGGCCTGGCTACACCTTC. Amino acids: CASSLLRGPGYTF.

The V gene is TRBV5-4, the J gene TRBJ2-1; TRBD2 aligns across 10 bases. CDR1 is SGHNT and CDR2 is YYREEE in the germline V gene (reference sequence). CDR3 length equals 15 residues. With 0 bases clipped from V and 9 bases from J, the junction kept 6 bases outside the gene matches. Here the CDR3 reads CASSLESGRAIEQFF. CDR3 nucleotide sequence: TGTGCCAGCAGCTTGGAAAGCGGGAGGGCCATTGAGCAGTTCTTC. The complete variable domain, with remaining parts taken from reference TRBV5-4 and TRBJ2-1, reads ETGVTQSPTHLIKTRGQQVTLRCSSQSGHNTVSWYQQALGQGPQFIFQYYREEENGRGNFPPRFSGLQFPNYSSELNVNALELDDSALYLCASSLESGRAIEQFFGPGTRLTVL.

The chain carries TRBV30 and TRBJ1-6, with D possibly being TRBD1 (6 bases). The CDR3 length is 15 residues. Trimming took off 2 bases at V and 11 bases at J, with 19 bases between the two ends. Per the germline V gene, CDR1 is GTSNPN and CDR2 is SVGIG (reference sequence). The CDR3 nucleotides are TGTGCCTGGAGTTTTTTTGGCAGGGGAGAAGCACCCCTCCACTTT. It specifies CAWSFFGRGEAPLHF.